A single sample is the source of the 14 T cell receptor beta chains below, sequenced in a study of cytomegalovirus exposure and HLA in healthy donors (dated by TCRdb to 2017 to 2019). Libraries were constructed by the immunoSEQ multiplex PCR assay. A mixture of 60 forward primers for TCR Vbeta segments and 13 reverse primers for TCR Jbeta segments was used in the multiplex PCR. TCRdb carries this immuneACCESS record with in-frame sequences only. Its versions omit some clonotypes, under half of them owing to an unresolved V gene in the studies checked, with the rest unexplained. The record for this sample contains fewer than 85,000 clones. Of the sample, roughly an eighth is held by the ten largest clones. The sequenced sample consisted of PBMCs. These receptors originate from a man in his fifties or sixties in good health and CMV-seropositive.

The chain employs TRBV18 and TRBJ2-3; 8 bases line up with TRBD1. This CDR3 has 15 amino acids. Germline CDR1 KGHSH, CDR2 LQKENI. With V trimmed by 5 bases and J by 1 base, 5 bases remained unmatched. In DNA, the CDR3 is TGTGCCAGCTCAGCCGGGACAGGACGCACAGATACGCAGTATTTT. Amino acids: CASSAGTGRTDTQYF. Filled out from reference TRBV18 and TRBJ2-3, the complete variable domain reads NAGVMQNPRHLVRRRGQEARLRCSPMKGHSHVYWYRQLPEEGLKFMVYLQKENIIDESGMPKERFSAEFPKEGPSILRIQQVVRGDSAAYFCASSAGTGRTDTQYFGPGTRLTVL.

The gene calls are TRBV7-9 and TRBJ2-7, with D possibly being TRBD1 (5 bases). V lost 1 base, J lost 2 bases, and 9 bases lay in between. From germline, CDR1 is SEHNR and CDR2 FQNEAQ (reference sequence). This CDR3 is 14 amino acids long. The CDR3 here is CASSLGWGTYEQYF. CDR3 nucleotides: TGTGCCAGCAGCTTAGGCTGGGGCACCTACGAGCAGTACTTC.

The chain has TRBV30 and TRBJ1-1; D is unresolved. Per germline, CDR1 GTSNPN and CDR2 SVGIG (reference sequence). The CDR3 sequence is 15 residues long. The germline V and J ends were trimmed by 3 bases and 1 base, with 15 bases remaining between them. CDR3 loop: CAWSHGLYRNTEAFF. The CDR3 nucleotides are TGTGCCTGGAGCCACGGACTTTATAGGAACACTGAAGCTTTCTTT.

The chain is built from TRBV7-8 and TRBJ1-2; 9 bases agree with TRBD1. Germline CDR1 and CDR2: SGHVS and FQNEAQ. V lost 4 bases to trimming and J lost 6 bases; unmatched junction nucleotides: 9. The CDR3 is 15 residues long. The CDR3 loop is CASSSRTGVTHGYTF. In DNA form, the CDR3 reads TGTGCCAGCAGCTCGCGGACAGGGGTGACGCATGGCTACACCTTC.

V gene TRBV5-6 combines with J gene TRBJ2-7; 9 positions agree with TRBD1. J gave up 4 bases and V 4 bases, and 9 bases lay outside the gene matches. Germline-derived CDR1 and CDR2 are SGHDT and YYEEEE. The length of the CDR3 is 15 residues. CDR3 bases: TGTGCCAGCAGCGGATGGACAGGGGAAAGGTACGAGCAGTACGTC. It yields the protein CASSGWTGERYEQYV.

This rearrangement joins TRBV30 to TRBJ1-5; TRBD1 matches at 8 bases. The CDR3 sequence is 16 residues long. Germline assignment: CDR1 GTSNPN and CDR2 SVGIG (reference sequence). The J segment lost 2 bases and the V segment lost 2 bases, leaving 8 bases of the junction unmatched. The CDR3 region is CAWSTSGGAGNQPQHF. In DNA, the CDR3 is TGTGCCTGGAGTACATCAGGGGGCGCCGGCAATCAGCCCCAGCATTTT.

The CDR3 region is CASSWVDSSNQPQHF. The CDR3, as DNA: TGTGCCAGCAGTTGGGTTGACAGTAGCAATCAGCCCCAGCATTTT. The rearrangement uses TRBV6-1 and TRBJ1-5, with D perhaps matching TRBD1 (5 bases). Germline-derived CDR1 and CDR2 are MNHNS and SASEGT. V gave up 5 bases and J gave up 0 bases, with 11 bases separating them. The CDR3 length is 15 residues.

With regard to this clone: The sample contains more than one DNA sequence encoding this CDR3. This chain links TRBV4-1 with TRBJ2-2, with a weak D call TRBD2 (6 bases). The CDR3 has 15 amino acids. Deletions cut 0 bases from V and 6 bases from J, with 11 bases between. Germline CDR1 is MGHRA and CDR2 is YSYEKL. In DNA form, the CDR3 reads TGCGCCAGCAGCCAAGATGAGGGCGGGGCCGGGGAGCTGTTTTTT. Protein product: CASSQDEGGAGELFF.

The CDR3 reads CASSEGGGNGYTF. Written as DNA, the CDR3 is TGTGCCAGCAGTGAGGGAGGAGGGAATGGCTACACCTTC. The rearrangement links TRBV6-1 to TRBJ1-2; D not certain. This CDR3 contains 13 residues. Looked up from germline, CDR1 is MNHNS and CDR2 is SASEGT. V gave up 3 bases and J gave up 6 bases, with 11 bases separating them.

The genes are TRBV29-1 and TRBJ1-2; TRBD1 matches 10 bases. Germline V lookup: CDR1 SQVTM, CDR2 ANQGSEA. The CDR3 totals 13 residues. The V gene end was trimmed by 7 bases and the J gene end by 8 bases; junction bases not matched to a gene: 10. This CDR3 is CSDWTGGARGYTF. CDR3 in DNA: TGCAGCGACTGGACAGGGGGGGCGAGAGGCTACACCTTC.

This sequence joins TRBV6-5 and TRBJ1-5; D is unclear. V lost 6 bases to trimming and J lost 3 bases, with 9 bases between them. This CDR3 is 13 amino acids long. CDR1 is MNHEY and CDR2 is SVGAGI in the germline V gene. The CDR3 DNA is TGTGCCAGCAGGTGGGCTTCCAATCAGCCCCAGCATTTT. The encoded protein is CASRWASNQPQHF.

The rearrangement uses TRBV30 and TRBJ1-2; no clear D. The CDR3 totals 15 residues. CDR1 is GTSNPN, CDR2 SVGIG, per germline (reference sequence). The V end was cut by 2 bases, the J end by 2 bases, with 15 bases between. The CDR3 sequence is CAWSSPPTGNYGYTF. The CDR3 DNA follows: TGTGCCTGGAGTTCCCCTCCGACGGGAAACTATGGCTACACCTTC.

The chain has TRBV7-2 and TRBJ1-5; no reliable D call. Germline assignment: CDR1 SGHTA and CDR2 FQGNSA. There are 15 residues in the CDR3. V lost 2 bases to trimming and J lost 3 bases, with 11 bases between them. The CDR3 loop is CASSLTGGNNQPQHF. The CDR3 DNA is TGTGCCAGCAGCTTAACGGGAGGGAACAATCAGCCCCAGCATTTT.

J is TRBJ1-2 and V is TRBV15; D possibly corresponds to TRBD1 (5 bases). CDR1 and CDR2 from the germline V gene are LNHNV and YYDKDF (reference sequence). The CDR3 runs 11 residues. V was cut by 9 bases and J by 7 bases, with 12 bases left in between. The CDR3 loop reads CATLRDFGYTF. The DNA of the CDR3 is TGTGCCACTTTAAGGGACTTTGGCTACACCTTC.